This T cell receptor beta chain is drawn from a study of STAT3 mutations in large granular lymphocyte leukemia. Study conclusions and caveats: Every T-LGLL patient had at least one immunodominant TCRbeta clonotype.

In germline, CDR1 is MNHEY, CDR2 SMNVEV (reference sequence). Trimming took 4 bases from V and 7 from J, leaving 8 bases between them. There are 12 residues in the CDR3. Profiled with immunoSEQ multiplex PCR; TCRdb holds only in-frame clones, not every one. The sample shows approximately 43,000 clones, 81% of them seen only once. As for this clone: Its antigen is not identified.

This chain joins TRBV27 and TRBJ2-1; the D is unclear. The origin of this receptor is a human donor with T large granular lymphocyte leukemia. Some clones in this sample may be carry-over from other donors' samples. Input material: PBMCs. In nucleotides, the CDR3 is TGTGCCAGCAGTTCCCCTTGGAATGAGCAGTTCTTC. Translating it yields CASSSPWNEQFF.